The present entry profiles one T cell receptor beta chain with its context. The antigen is not known. Peripheral blood samples of around 9.8 milliliters were drawn from each donor. Isolation per sample recovered at least 6 million PBMCs. Through a sample-barcoded 5' primer and a J-beta primer mix, a second PCR was run for roughly 6 to 12 cycles. Unique molecular identifiers of 12 random nucleotides labeled each cDNA. TCRdb processed the 5' RACE reads anew with MiXCR; each CDR3 protein has one entry. The sample includes 1.5 million to 2 million distinct CDR3 sequences, 28% of them seen just once. The sample comes from a study of blood T cells in healthy people across ages. The study, taken as a whole, reports: Greater diversity and more naive CD4+ cells were seen in long-lived donors than in aged donors.

The receptor comes from a woman in her thirties in good health. Material for sequencing was blood.

The CDR3 nucleotides read TGTGCTAGTGGTCGGACTAGCGGGAGACCGTTCTTC. Translation gives CASGRTSGRPFF. The chain employs TRBV12-5 and TRBJ2-1, with 13 bases aligning to TRBD2. The CDR3 has 12 residues. Germline-derived CDR1 and CDR2 are LGHNT and FRNRAP. The junction had 4 bases not matched to a gene; V was cut back by 5 bases and J by 15 bases.